The 5 T cell receptor beta chains below come from one sample, sequenced in a study of CD4 T cells in relation to SARS-CoV-2 and coronaviruses. Their specific antigens are unknown. The unexposed donors gave CD4+ T cells in about 2011-2018, prior to COVID-19. CD4+ T cells were isolated from the cells after around eleven days of culture. Sequencing used immunoSEQ multiplex PCR; TCRdb keeps in-frame clones, though not all of them. In the table there are about 22,000 clones, 72% of which are singletons. Sequencing was performed on CD4+ T cells from PBMCs, cultured in vitro. These receptors all come from a human donor in good health.

The chain combines TRBV7-2 with TRBJ2-5; 10 nucleotides match TRBD2. The CDR3 extends over 16 amino acids. Unmatched junction bases numbered 13, after V lost 7 bases and J lost 5 bases. Germline V gives CDR1 SGHTA, CDR2 FQGNSA. CDR3 amino acids: CASKRTSGSLGETQYF. The CDR3 nucleotides read TGTGCCAGCAAGCGGACTAGCGGCTCCTTGGGGGAGACCCAGTACTTC. The full variable domain, its missing parts supplied by reference TRBV7-2 and TRBJ2-5, is GAGVSQSPSNKVTEKGKDVELRCDPISGHTALYWYRQSLGQGLEFLIYFQGNSAPDKSGLPSDRFSAERTGGSVSTLTIQRTQQEDSAVYLCASKRTSGSLGETQYFGPGTRLLVL.

The J gene is TRBJ1-5, the V gene TRBV4-3, with D possibly TRBD1 on 5 matching bases. The V end was cut by 1 base, the J end by 0 bases, with 22 bases between. CDR1 is LGHNA and CDR2 is YSLEER in the germline V gene. This CDR3 comprises 20 residues. This chain's CDR3 is CASSQVGKADRINSNQPQHF. DNA of the CDR3: TGCGCCAGCAGCCAAGTTGGGAAGGCCGACAGAATTAATAGCAATCAGCCCCAGCATTTT.

This clone was seen once. The chain links TRBV5-6 to TRBJ2-5; D remains ambiguous. The length of the CDR3 is 13 residues. Between the trimmed V and J ends, which lost 0 bases and 7 bases, there was a span of 10 bases. CDR1 is SGHDT, CDR2 YYEEEE, per germline. CDR3 nucleotide sequence: TGTGCCAGCAGCTTGGCTGGGTTTGGGACCCAGTACTTC. Translation gives CASSLAGFGTQYF. Full variable domain (missing parts from reference TRBV5-6 and TRBJ2-5): DAGVTQSPTHLIKTRGQQVTLRCSPKSGHDTVSWYQQALGQGPQFIFQYYEEEERQRGNFPDRFSGHQFPNYSSELNVNALLLGDSALYLCASSLAGFGTQYFGPGTRLLVL.

The J gene is TRBJ2-5, the V gene TRBV5-1; perhaps D is TRBD1 or TRBD2 (5 bases each). This CDR3 comprises 14 residues. V was shortened by 4 bases and J by 5 bases, with 15 bases between the two germline ends. The germline CDR1 and CDR2 sequences are SGHRS and YFSETQ. The CDR3 here is CASSRDSEGETQYF. In nucleotides, the CDR3 is TGCGCCAGCAGCCGCGACAGCGAGGGGGAGACCCAGTACTTC.

This clone turned up a few times. This chain links TRBV18 with TRBJ1-3; D not certain. With 5 bases removed from V and 0 bases from J, the gap between germline ends came to 11 bases. This CDR3 contains 15 residues. Germline V gene sequence: CDR1 KGHSH, CDR2 LQKENI. The CDR3 DNA follows: TGTGCCAGCTCATCCCGATCCGCCTCTGGAAACACCATATATTTT. Its translation: CASSSRSASGNTIYF.